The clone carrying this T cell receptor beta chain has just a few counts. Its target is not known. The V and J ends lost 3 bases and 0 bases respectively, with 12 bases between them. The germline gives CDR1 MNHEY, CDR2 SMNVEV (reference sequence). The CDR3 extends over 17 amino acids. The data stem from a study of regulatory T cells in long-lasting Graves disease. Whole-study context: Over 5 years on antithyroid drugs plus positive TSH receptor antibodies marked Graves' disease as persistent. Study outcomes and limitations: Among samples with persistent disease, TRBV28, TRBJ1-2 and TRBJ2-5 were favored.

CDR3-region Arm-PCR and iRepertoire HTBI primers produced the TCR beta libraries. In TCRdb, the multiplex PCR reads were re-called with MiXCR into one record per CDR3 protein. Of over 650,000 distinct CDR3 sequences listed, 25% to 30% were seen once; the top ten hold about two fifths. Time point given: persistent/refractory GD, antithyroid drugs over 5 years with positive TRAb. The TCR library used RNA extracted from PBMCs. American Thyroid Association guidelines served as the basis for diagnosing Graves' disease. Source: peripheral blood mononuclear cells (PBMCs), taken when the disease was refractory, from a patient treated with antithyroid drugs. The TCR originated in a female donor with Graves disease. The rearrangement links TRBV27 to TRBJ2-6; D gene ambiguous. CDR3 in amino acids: CASSFFVPASGANVLTF. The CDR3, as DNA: TGTGCCAGCAGTTTCTTTGTTCCCGCCTCTGGGGCCAACGTCCTGACTTTC. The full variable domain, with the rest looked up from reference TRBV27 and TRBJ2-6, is EAQVTQNPRYLITVTGKKLTVTCSQNMNHEYMSWYRQDPGLGLRQIYYSMNVEVTDKGDVPEGYKVSRKEKRNFPLILESPSPNQTSLYFCASSFFVPASGANVLTFGAGSRLTVL.